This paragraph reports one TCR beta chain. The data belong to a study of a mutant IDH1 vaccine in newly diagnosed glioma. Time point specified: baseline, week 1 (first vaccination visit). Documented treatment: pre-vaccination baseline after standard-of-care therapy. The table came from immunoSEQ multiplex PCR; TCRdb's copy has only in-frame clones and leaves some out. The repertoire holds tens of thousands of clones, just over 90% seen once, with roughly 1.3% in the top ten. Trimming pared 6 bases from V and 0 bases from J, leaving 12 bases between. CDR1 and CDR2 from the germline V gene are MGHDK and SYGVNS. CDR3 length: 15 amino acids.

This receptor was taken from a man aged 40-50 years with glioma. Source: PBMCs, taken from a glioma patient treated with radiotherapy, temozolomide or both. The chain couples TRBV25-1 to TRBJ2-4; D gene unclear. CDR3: CASSPLGIAKNIQYF. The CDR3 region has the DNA TGTGCCAGCAGCCCGCTCGGTATAGCCAAAAACATTCAGTACTTC.